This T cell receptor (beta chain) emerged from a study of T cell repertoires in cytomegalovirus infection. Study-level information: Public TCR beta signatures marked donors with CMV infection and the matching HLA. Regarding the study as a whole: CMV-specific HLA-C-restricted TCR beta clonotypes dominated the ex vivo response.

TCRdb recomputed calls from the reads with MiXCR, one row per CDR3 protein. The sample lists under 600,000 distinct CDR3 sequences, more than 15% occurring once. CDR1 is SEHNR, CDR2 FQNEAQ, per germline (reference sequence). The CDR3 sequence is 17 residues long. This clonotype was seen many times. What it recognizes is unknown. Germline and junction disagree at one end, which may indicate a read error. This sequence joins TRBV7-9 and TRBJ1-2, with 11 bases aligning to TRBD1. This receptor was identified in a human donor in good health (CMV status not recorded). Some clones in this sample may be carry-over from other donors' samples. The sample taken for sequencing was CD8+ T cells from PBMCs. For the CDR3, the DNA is TGTGCCAGCAGCTCACGGACAGGGGGCGCCCCTAACGATGGCTACACCTTC. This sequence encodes CASSSRTGGAPNDGYTF.